This T cell receptor beta chain stems from a study of T cell responses to AZD1222 COVID-19 vaccine. The CDR3 has 17 amino acids. CDR1 is MNHEY and CDR2 is SMNVEV in the germline V gene (reference sequence). Trimming took 2 bases from V and 9 from J; bases not matched to a gene: 13. Study-wide results and caveats: Most donors were white British, females outnumbered males, and clonal diversity was possibly underestimated. Unmutated regions of variants are reportedly targeted by nearly half of spike-specific TCRs. Among vaccine-associated CD4 TCRs, coverage spanned spike, with dominance at 160-218 and 743-854.

Only in-frame clones appear in the TCRdb table, and some are missing; sequencing was by immunoSEQ multiplex PCR. The sample consists of 130,000 or so clones, approximately 93% of them appearing once. For this clone: Its specificity is unknown.

The sequences come from peripheral blood, collected on day 0 of AZD1222 vaccination. This sequence was found in an adult in good health. The gene calls are TRBV27 and TRBJ2-1, with 10 bases matching TRBD1. CDR3 residues: CASSLTLGTGVGSEQFF. The CDR3, as DNA: TGTGCCAGCAGTTTAACGCTTGGGACAGGGGTAGGGAGTGAGCAGTTCTTC.